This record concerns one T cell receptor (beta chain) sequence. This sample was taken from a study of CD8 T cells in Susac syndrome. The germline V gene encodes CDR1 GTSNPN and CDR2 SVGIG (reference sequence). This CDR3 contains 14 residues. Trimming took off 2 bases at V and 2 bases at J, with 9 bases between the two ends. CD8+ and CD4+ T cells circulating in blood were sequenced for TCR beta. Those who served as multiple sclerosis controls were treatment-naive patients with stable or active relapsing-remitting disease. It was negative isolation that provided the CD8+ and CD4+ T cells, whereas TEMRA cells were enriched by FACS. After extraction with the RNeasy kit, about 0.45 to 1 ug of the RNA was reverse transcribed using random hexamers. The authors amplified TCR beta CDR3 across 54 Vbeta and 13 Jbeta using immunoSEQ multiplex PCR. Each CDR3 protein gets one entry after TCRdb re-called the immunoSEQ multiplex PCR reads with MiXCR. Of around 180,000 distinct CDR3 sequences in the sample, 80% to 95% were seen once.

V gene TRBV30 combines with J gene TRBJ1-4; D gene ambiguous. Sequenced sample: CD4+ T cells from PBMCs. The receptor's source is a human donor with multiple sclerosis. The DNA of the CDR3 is TGTGCCTGGAGTTTAGGGTGGACTAATGAAAAACTGTTTTTT. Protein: CAWSLGWTNEKLFF.